The sequence of this TCR beta chain was determined in a study of siplizumab effects on memory and regulatory T cells. Study findings and constraints: Left unconfirmed was the suppressive function of proliferating Tregs from siplizumab cultures.

With regard to this clone: No antigen is known for it.

Produced via immunoSEQ multiplex PCR; TCRdb's table is partial and in-frame only. Among around 100,000 clones listed, over 85% were seen once. Sequenced sample: non-Treg CD4+ T cells sorted from blood. This receptor was identified in a human donor in good health.

CDR3 nucleotides: TGTGCCTGGGGGGAGGGGGGCTATGGCTACACCTTC. Translating gives CAWGEGGYGYTF. The chain employs TRBV30 and TRBJ1-2; perhaps TRBD1 as D (6 bases). V lost 5 bases and J lost 4, with 11 bases in between. CDR1 and CDR2 from the germline V gene are GTSNPN and SVGIG (reference sequence). This CDR3 spans 12 amino acids.